The 12 T cell receptor beta chains below all came from one sample that was sequenced in a study of T cell repertoires in cytomegalovirus infection. In TCRdb, the reads were re-called with MiXCR into one record per CDR3 protein. The data hold under 300,000 distinct CDR3 sequences, with about 18% observed a single time. Specimen: CD8+ T cells from PBMCs. The receptors were gathered from a human donor in good health (CMV status not recorded). Some clones in this sample may be carry-over from other donors' samples.

This clonotype was seen only a few times. V gene TRBV13 combines with J gene TRBJ2-7; the match to TRBD1 covers 8 bases. V lost 5 bases, J lost 2 bases, and 2 bases stayed unmatched. Germline CDR1 PRHDT, CDR2 FYEKMQ (reference sequence). The CDR3 covers 13 residues. The CDR3 DNA follows: TGTGCCAGCAGCCACAGGGGGACCTACGAGCAGTACTTC. It codes for CASSHRGTYEQYF.

This clonotype occurred many times. CDR3 DNA sequence: TGTGCCAGCAGTTACCCCTCGGGCCTATATAGCAATCAGCCCCAGCATTTT. Residues: CASSYPSGLYSNQPQHF. The chain combines TRBV6-2 or TRBV6-3 with TRBJ1-5; D unclear. Germline V gene sequence: CDR1 MNHEY, CDR2 SVGEGT. V was clipped by 2 bases and J by 0 bases, with 14 bases between them. CDR3 length: 17 amino acids.

This clonotype came up many times. The chain recombines TRBV28 with TRBJ2-5; TRBD2 matches at 9 bases. CDR3 length equals 16 residues. Germline V gene lookup returns CDR1 MDHEN and CDR2 SYDVKM. V dropped 5 bases and J dropped 4; count of bases not matched to a gene: 11. The CDR3 sequence: CASSPPGLAGSETQYF. The CDR3 nucleotides read TGTGCCAGCAGTCCCCCGGGGCTAGCGGGGTCAGAGACCCAGTACTTC.

This clonotype was found a few times. This sequence joins TRBV2 and TRBJ2-5; 9 positions match TRBD2. CDR3 length equals 13 residues. Germline V gene lookup returns CDR1 SNHLY and CDR2 FYNNEI. Trimming cost V 7 bases and J 5 bases; bases outside gene matches: 5. The CDR3 DNA is TGTGCCAGCACGGATAGCGGGGGTGAGACCCAGTACTTC. Residues: CASTDSGGETQYF.

This clonotype was seen many times. The gene calls are TRBV7-3 and TRBJ2-1; TRBD1 aligns across 11 bases. The CDR3 is made up of 15 amino acids. V trimming: 8 bases; J trimming: 7 bases; junction bases outside the gene matches: 10. Per the germline V gene, CDR1 is SGHTA and CDR2 is FQGTGA. The CDR3 region is CASRALGTGGNEQFF. The CDR3 DNA is TGTGCCAGCCGAGCTCTGGGGACAGGGGGTAATGAGCAGTTCTTC.

This clonotype has ten or more counts. J is TRBJ2-1 and V is TRBV7-2, with D perhaps matching TRBD2 (6 bases). The CDR3 length is 14 residues. From germline, CDR1 is SGHTA and CDR2 FQGNSA. Trimming shortened V by 4 bases and J by 6 bases, and 13 bases separated the two germline ends. The CDR3 coding sequence is TGTGCCAGCAGCTCGCACCGGGACTTCAATGAGCAGTTCTTC. This encodes CASSSHRDFNEQFF.

This clonotype has a count of ten or more. The chain couples TRBV12-3 or TRBV12-4 to TRBJ1-2, with D maybe TRBD1 (5 bases). Trimming took off 4 bases at V and 0 bases at J, with 9 bases between the two ends. The CDR3 covers 14 residues. CDR3 nucleotide sequence: TGTGCCAGCAGTTCAAGGGGATCTAACTATGGCTACACCTTC. Residues: CASSSRGSNYGYTF.

The chain recombines TRBV20-1 with TRBJ2-7, with TRBD2 identical over 8 bases. The CDR3 is 15 amino acids. From germline, CDR1 is DFQATT and CDR2 SNEGSKA (reference sequence). With V trimmed by 3 bases and J by 0 bases, 7 bases remained unmatched. CDR3 loop: CSASFSGELSYEQYF. In DNA, the CDR3 is TGCAGTGCTAGCTTTAGCGGGGAGCTCTCCTACGAGCAGTACTTC.

The sample holds a few counts of this clonotype. J is TRBJ2-5 and V is TRBV29-1; perhaps TRBD2 as D (5 bases). Per germline, CDR1 SQVTM and CDR2 ANQGSEA. V was pared by 4 bases and J by 9 bases, with 15 bases between. The length of the CDR3 is 12 residues. For the CDR3, the DNA is TGCAGCGTTGTACTAGAGGGTGGGGCCCAGTACTTC. This translates into CSVVLEGGAQYF.

Note on this clonotype: An end of the junction differs from the germline gene, which may be a read error. This sequence joins TRBV6-2 or TRBV6-3 and TRBJ2-7; TRBD1 aligns across 9 bases. Germline V gene lookup returns CDR1 MNHEY and CDR2 SVGEGT. The CDR3 length is 16 residues. DNA of the CDR3: TGTGTCAGCAGCTACCCAACGACAGGGGGAGGCGACGAGCAGTACTTC. This encodes CVSSYPTTGGGDEQYF.

In this sample, this clonotype turned up many times. This chain joins TRBV10-3 and TRBJ2-1, with 11 bases identical to TRBD2. The ends lost 6 bases at V and 6 bases at J; junction bases unmatched: 7. The CDR3 length is 15 residues. Germline CDR1 is ENHRY and CDR2 is SYGVKD. This CDR3 reads CAISPGLADPNEQFF. The CDR3 coding sequence is TGTGCCATCAGCCCGGGACTAGCGGACCCCAATGAGCAGTTCTTC.

J is TRBJ1-5 and V is TRBV28; 7 bases align to TRBD1. The V gene end was trimmed by 6 bases and the J gene end by 5 bases; junction bases not matched to a gene: 7. This CDR3 is 14 amino acids long. CDR1 is MDHEN, CDR2 SYDVKM, per germline. The CDR3 nucleotides are TGTGCCAGCAGACAACAGGGGCCTGATCAGCCCCAGCATTTT. Translated: CASRQQGPDQPQHF.